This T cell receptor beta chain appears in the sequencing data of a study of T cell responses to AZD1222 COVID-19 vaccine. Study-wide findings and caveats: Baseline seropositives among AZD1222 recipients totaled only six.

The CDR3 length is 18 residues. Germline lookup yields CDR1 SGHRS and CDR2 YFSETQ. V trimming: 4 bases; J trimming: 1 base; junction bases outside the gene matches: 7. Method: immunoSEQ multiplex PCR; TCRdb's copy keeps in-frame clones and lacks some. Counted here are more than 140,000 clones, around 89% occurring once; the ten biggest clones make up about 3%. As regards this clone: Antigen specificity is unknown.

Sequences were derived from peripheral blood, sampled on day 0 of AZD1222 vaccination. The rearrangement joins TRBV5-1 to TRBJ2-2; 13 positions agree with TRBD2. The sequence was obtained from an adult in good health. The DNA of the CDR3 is TGCGCCAGCAGCCCCCCGAGACTAGCGGGGGGGAACACCGGGGAGCTGTTTTTT. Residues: CASSPPRLAGGNTGELFF.